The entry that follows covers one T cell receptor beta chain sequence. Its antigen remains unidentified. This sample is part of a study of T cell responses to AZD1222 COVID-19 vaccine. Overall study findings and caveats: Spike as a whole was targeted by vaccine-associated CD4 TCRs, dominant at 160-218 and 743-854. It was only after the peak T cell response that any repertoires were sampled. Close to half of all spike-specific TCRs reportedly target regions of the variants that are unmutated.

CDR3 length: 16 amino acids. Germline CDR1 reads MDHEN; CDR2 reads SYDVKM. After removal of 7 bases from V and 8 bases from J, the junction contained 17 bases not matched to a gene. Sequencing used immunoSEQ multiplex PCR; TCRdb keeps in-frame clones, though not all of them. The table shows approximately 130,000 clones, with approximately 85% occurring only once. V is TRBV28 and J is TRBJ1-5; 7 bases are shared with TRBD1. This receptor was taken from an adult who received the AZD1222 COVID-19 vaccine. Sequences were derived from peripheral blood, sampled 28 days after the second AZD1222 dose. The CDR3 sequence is CASNWVLDRLSKPQHF. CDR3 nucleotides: TGTGCCAGCAACTGGGTTTTGGACAGGCTGAGCAAGCCCCAGCATTTT.